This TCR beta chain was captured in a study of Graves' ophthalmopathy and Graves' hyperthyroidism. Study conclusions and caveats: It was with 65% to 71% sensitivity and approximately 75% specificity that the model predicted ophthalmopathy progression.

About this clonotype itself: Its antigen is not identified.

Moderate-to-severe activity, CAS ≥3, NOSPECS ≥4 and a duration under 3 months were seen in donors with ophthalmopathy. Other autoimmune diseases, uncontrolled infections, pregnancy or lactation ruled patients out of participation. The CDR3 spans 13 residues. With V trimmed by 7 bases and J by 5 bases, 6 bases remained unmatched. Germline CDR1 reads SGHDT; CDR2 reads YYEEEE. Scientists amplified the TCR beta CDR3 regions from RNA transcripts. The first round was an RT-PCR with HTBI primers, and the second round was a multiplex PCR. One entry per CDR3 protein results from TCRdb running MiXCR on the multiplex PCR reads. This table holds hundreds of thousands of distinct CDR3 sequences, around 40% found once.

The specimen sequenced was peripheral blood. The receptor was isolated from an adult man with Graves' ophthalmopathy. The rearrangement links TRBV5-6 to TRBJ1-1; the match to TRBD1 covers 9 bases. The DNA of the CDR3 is TGTGCCAGCGGGACAGGGCGGAGGACTGAAGCTTTCTTT. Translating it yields CASGTGRRTEAFF.